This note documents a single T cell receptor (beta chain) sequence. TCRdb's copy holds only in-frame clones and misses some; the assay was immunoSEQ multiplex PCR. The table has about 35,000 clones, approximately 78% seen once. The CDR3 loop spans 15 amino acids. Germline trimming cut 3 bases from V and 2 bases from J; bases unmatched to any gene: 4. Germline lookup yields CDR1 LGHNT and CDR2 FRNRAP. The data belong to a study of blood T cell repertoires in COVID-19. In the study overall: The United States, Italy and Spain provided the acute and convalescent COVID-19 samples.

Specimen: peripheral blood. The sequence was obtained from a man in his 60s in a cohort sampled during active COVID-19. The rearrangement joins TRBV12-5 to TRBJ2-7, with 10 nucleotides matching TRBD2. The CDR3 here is CASGFQAGGTYEQYF. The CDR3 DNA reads TGTGCTAGTGGTTTCCAAGCGGGGGGGACCTACGAGCAGTACTTC.